This is a list of T cell receptor beta chains from one sample in a study of blood T cell repertoires in COVID-19. Data came from immunoSEQ multiplex PCR; TCRdb stores just in-frame clones and leaves some out. The repertoire consists of about 270,000 clones, with about 87% occurring once and the leading ten covering about 3%. Sequencing was done on a sample of PBMCs or T cells enriched from blood (not recorded which). The source of these receptors is a woman in her fifties or sixties who had recovered from COVID-19. The CDR3 runs from the conserved cysteine through the conserved F or W. Each record gives: V gene, clone size, D gene, J gene, CDR3 DNA, CDR3 protein. A D gene is named only where the DNA matches it firmly. Not all rows give a size; the values are once, few, many and, for expanded clones, a class.

v_gene: TRBV30; abundance: once; d_gene: .; j_gene: TRBJ2-2; CDR3nt: TGTGCCTGGATTCGCGGAGATGGCCCCGGGGAGCTGTTTTTT; CDR3aa: CAWIRGDGPGELFF
v_gene: TRBV5-1; abundance: .; d_gene: .; j_gene: TRBJ2-5; CDR3nt: TGCGCCAGCAGCCATGAAGAGACCCAGTACTTC; CDR3aa: CASSHEETQYF
v_gene: TRBV2; abundance: .; d_gene: .; j_gene: TRBJ2-1; CDR3nt: TGTGCCAGCAGAGGAGCGTTCTCCTACAATGAGCAGTTCTTC; CDR3aa: CASRGAFSYNEQFF
v_gene: TRBV5-1; abundance: few; d_gene: .; j_gene: TRBJ2-5; CDR3nt: TGCGCCAGCAGCTTGGCCCCAAAGACCCAGTACTTC; CDR3aa: CASSLAPKTQYF
v_gene: TRBV6-4; abundance: few; d_gene: TRBD2; j_gene: TRBJ2-7; CDR3nt: TGTGCCAGCAGTGTTGGTCCTAGCGGGATTACCCTCTACGAGCAGTACTTC; CDR3aa: CASSVGPSGITLYEQYF
v_gene: TRBV5-1; abundance: .; d_gene: TRBD2; j_gene: TRBJ2-1; CDR3nt: TGCGCCAGCAGCTACGTAGCGGGGACCATTGGGGGTGAGCAGTTCTTC; CDR3aa: CASSYVAGTIGGEQFF
v_gene: TRBV30; abundance: .; d_gene: .; j_gene: TRBJ1-3; CDR3nt: TGTGCCTGGAGTGTAGTTGGGGCCTCTGGAAACACCATATATTTT; CDR3aa: CAWSVVGASGNTIYF
v_gene: TRBV11-2; abundance: .; d_gene: .; j_gene: TRBJ1-1; CDR3nt: TGTGCCAGCAGCTTACGCGTGGACACTGAAGCTTTCTTT; CDR3aa: CASSLRVDTEAFF
v_gene: TRBV5-1; abundance: .; d_gene: TRBD2; j_gene: TRBJ2-1; CDR3nt: TGCGCCAGCAGCTTGGCCAGACCTTCCGGGACTAGCGGGAGTAACTCCTACAATGAGCAGTTCTTC; CDR3aa: CASSLARPSGTSGSNSYNEQFF
v_gene: TRBV15; abundance: .; d_gene: TRBD2; j_gene: TRBJ2-5; CDR3nt: TGTGCCACCAGCACTCGGACTAGCGAAGAGACCCAGTACTTC; CDR3aa: CATSTRTSEETQYF
v_gene: TRBV21-1; abundance: .; d_gene: .; j_gene: TRBJ2-6; CDR3nt: TGTGCCAGCAGCAAACAAGACAGGGGGCTGGCTGGGGCCAACGTCCTGACTTTC; CDR3aa: CASSKQDRGLAGANVLTF
v_gene: TRBV19; abundance: .; d_gene: TRBD1; j_gene: TRBJ1-5; CDR3nt: TGTGCCAGCACCACCCGACAGGGCGATCAGCCCCAGCATTTT; CDR3aa: CASTTRQGDQPQHF
v_gene: TRBV25-1; abundance: .; d_gene: TRBD1; j_gene: TRBJ2-1; CDR3nt: TGTGCCAGCAGTGTACAGACAGGGAACTCCTACAATGAGCAGTTCTTC; CDR3aa: CASSVQTGNSYNEQFF
v_gene: TRBV29-1; abundance: once; d_gene: .; j_gene: TRBJ1-3; CDR3nt: TGCAGCGCCAGGGATTCGGACACCATATATTTT; CDR3aa: CSARDSDTIYF
v_gene: TRBV18; abundance: .; d_gene: TRBD1; j_gene: TRBJ2-5; CDR3nt: TGTGCCAGCTCACCAAAAGAGACAGGGTTAGAGACCCAGTACTTC; CDR3aa: CASSPKETGLETQYF
v_gene: TRBV19; abundance: .; d_gene: TRBD1; j_gene: TRBJ1-2; CDR3nt: TGTGCCAGTAGTACCTTGACCGGGACAGACTATGGCTACACCTTC; CDR3aa: CASSTLTGTDYGYTF